This T cell receptor beta chain was found in a study of T cell responses to AZD1222 COVID-19 vaccine. CDR3 length equals 19 residues. J lost 5 bases, V lost 4 bases, and 11 bases had no gene match. Germline CDR1 reads MDHEN; CDR2 reads SYDVKM. The table came from immunoSEQ multiplex PCR; TCRdb's copy has only in-frame clones and leaves some out. This table has some 140,000 clones, about 90% appearing once. Here the sequenced sample was peripheral blood, taken on day 0 of AZD1222 vaccination. The V gene is TRBV28, the J gene TRBJ2-1, with 16 bases that match TRBD2. The receptor comes from an adult in good health. CDR3 DNA sequence: TGTGCCAGCAGTTCCCTAAGGGGACTAGCGGGAGGGTTTGACAATGAGCAGTTCTTC. Amino acid sequence: CASSSLRGLAGGFDNEQFF.